This T cell receptor (beta chain) was observed in a study of blood T cell repertoires in COVID-19. With V trimmed by 4 bases and J by 5 bases, 4 bases remained unmatched. This CDR3 spans 14 amino acids. Germline CDR1 is SEHNR and CDR2 is FQNEAQ (reference sequence). Assay: immunoSEQ multiplex PCR; the TCRdb copy retains only in-frame clones and omits some. The sample shows 55,000 to 80,000 clones, approximately 90% of them seen only once. Material for sequencing was peripheral blood. This TCR was sampled from a man aged 45-65 years with acute or convalescent COVID-19. This chain joins TRBV7-9 and TRBJ2-7, with 11 bases aligning to TRBD2. The CDR3 region has the DNA TGTGCCAGCAGCTCTCTAGCGGGAGGAGACGAGCAGTACTTC. Protein product: CASSSLAGGDEQYF.